This TCR beta chain is drawn from a study of beta chain features in type 1 diabetes. CDR3 length equals 14 residues. Germline V gene sequence: CDR1 MNHNS, CDR2 SASEGT. J gave up 0 bases and V 6 bases, and 4 bases lay outside the gene matches. The investigators reverse transcribed all of the isolated RNA, so they sequenced expressed TCRB transcripts. Produced via immunoSEQ multiplex PCR; TCRdb's table is partial and in-frame only. The sample records over 150,000 clones, 9% to 12% being singletons. This clone was seen a few times. As yet, its antigen is unknown. Study-wide findings and caveats: Among all four CD4+ subsets, Type 1 diabetes patients had TCRB CDR3s that were moderately but significantly shorter.

This TCR derives from a man aged 25 to 40 with type 1 diabetes. Sequences were obtained from central memory CD4+ T cells from blood. This rearrangement joins TRBV6-1 to TRBJ1-2; 7 positions agree with TRBD1. The CDR3 DNA sequence: TGTGCCAGCAGCGGGACAGCTTCTAACTATGGCTACACCTTC. It codes for CASSGTASNYGYTF.